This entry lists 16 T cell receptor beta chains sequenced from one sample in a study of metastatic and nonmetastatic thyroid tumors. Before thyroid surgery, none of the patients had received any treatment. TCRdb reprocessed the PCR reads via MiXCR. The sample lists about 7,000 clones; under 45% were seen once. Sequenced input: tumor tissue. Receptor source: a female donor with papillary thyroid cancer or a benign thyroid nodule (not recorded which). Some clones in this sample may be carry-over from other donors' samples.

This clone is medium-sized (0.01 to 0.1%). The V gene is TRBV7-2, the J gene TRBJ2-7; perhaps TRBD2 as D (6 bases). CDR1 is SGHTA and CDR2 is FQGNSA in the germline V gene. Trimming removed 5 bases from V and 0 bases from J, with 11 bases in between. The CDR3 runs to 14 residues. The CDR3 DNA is TGTGCCAGCAGCCCCCGGGACTTCTCCTACGAGCAGTACTTC. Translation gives CASSPRDFSYEQYF.

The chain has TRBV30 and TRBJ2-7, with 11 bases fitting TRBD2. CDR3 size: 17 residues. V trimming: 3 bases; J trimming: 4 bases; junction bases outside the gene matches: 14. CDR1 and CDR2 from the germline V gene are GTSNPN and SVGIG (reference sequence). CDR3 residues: CAWRLRTSGRVEYEQYF. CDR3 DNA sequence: TGTGCCTGGAGACTCAGGACTAGCGGGCGGGTTGAGTACGAGCAGTACTTC.

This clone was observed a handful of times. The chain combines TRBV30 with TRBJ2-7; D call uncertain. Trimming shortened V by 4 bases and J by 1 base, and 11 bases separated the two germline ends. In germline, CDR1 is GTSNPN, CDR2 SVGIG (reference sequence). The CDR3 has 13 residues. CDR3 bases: TGTGCCTGGAATAGGGCCAATTCCTACGAGCAGTACTTC. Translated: CAWNRANSYEQYF.

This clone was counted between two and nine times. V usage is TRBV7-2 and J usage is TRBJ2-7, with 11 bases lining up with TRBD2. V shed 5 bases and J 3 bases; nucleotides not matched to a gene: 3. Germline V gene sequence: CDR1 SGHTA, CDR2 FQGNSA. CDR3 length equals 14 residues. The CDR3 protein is CASSGTSGFYEQYF. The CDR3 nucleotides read TGTGCCAGCAGCGGGACTAGCGGCTTCTACGAGCAGTACTTC.

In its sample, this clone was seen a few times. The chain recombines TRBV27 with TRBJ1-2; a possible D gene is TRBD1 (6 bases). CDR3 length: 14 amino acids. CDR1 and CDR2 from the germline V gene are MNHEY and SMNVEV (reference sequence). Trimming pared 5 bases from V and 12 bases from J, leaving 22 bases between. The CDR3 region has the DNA TGTGCCAGCAGTCCAGCCTTCGGGACATGGAAGGACACCTTC. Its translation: CASSPAFGTWKDTF.

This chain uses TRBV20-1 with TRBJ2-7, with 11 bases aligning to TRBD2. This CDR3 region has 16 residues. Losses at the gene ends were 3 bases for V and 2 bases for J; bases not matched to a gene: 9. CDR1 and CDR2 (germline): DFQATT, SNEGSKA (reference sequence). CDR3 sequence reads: CSARGFSGRDAYEQYF. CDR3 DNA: TGCAGTGCTAGGGGTTTTAGCGGGAGGGACGCCTACGAGCAGTACTTC.

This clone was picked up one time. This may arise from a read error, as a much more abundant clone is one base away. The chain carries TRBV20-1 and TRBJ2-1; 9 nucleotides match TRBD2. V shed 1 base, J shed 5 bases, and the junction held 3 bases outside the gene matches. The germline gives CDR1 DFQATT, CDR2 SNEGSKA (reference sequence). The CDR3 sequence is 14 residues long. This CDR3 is CSARGGGAHNEQFF. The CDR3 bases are TGCAGTGCTAGAGGCGGGGGGGCCCACAATGAGCAGTTCTTC.

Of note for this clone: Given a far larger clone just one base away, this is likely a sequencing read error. The chain's CDR3 is CAWNQGVGDTEAIF. The CDR3 nucleotides read TGTGCCTGGAACCAGGGGGTAGGGGACACTGAAGCTATCTTT. This chain connects TRBV30 to TRBJ1-1, with 7 positions matching TRBD1. The CDR3 totals 14 residues. Germline V gene sequence: CDR1 GTSNPN, CDR2 SVGIG (reference sequence).

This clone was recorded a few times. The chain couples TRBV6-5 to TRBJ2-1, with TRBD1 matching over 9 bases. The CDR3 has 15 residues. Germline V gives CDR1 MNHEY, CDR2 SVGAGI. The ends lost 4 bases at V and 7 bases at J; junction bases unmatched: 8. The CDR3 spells CASSLQGAPGNEQFF. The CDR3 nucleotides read TGTGCCAGCAGTTTACAGGGGGCGCCTGGAAATGAGCAGTTCTTC.

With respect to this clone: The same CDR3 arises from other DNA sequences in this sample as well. The CDR3 is CASSPTGELFF. The CDR3 DNA reads as TGTGCCAGCTCACCCACCGGGGAGCTGTTTTTT. The V gene is TRBV18, the J gene TRBJ2-2; no definite D call. The CDR3 runs 11 residues. Germline V CDR1 and CDR2: KGHSH, LQKENI. V lost 3 bases to trimming and J lost 4 bases, with 0 bases between them.

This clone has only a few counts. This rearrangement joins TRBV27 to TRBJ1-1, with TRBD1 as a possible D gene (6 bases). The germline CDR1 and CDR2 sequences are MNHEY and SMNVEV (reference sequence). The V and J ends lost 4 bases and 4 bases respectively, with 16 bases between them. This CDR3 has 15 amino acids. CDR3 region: CASSSTGIRVTEAFF. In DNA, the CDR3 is TGTGCCAGCAGTTCTACAGGGATTCGGGTCACTGAAGCTTTCTTT.

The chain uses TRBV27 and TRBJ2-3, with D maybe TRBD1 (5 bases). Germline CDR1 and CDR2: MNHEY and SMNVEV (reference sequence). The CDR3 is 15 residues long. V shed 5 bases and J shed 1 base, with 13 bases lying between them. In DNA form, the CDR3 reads TGTGCCAGCAGTGCCTGGGGCCAAGGCACAGATACGCAGTATTTT. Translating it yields CASSAWGQGTDTQYF.

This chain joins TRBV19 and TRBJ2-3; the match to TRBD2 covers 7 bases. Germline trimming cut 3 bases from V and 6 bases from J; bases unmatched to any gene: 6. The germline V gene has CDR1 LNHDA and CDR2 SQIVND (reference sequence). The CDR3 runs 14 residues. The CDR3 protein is CASSMGGRMDTQYF. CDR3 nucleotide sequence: TGTGCCAGTAGTATGGGGGGGAGAATGGATACGCAGTATTTT.

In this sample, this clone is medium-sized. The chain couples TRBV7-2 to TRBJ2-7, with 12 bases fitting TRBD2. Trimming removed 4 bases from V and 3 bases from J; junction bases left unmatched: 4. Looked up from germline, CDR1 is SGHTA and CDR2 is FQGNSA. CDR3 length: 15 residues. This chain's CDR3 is CASSSRTSGIYEQYF. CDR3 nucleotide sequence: TGTGCCAGCAGCTCCAGGACTAGCGGGATCTACGAGCAGTACTTC.

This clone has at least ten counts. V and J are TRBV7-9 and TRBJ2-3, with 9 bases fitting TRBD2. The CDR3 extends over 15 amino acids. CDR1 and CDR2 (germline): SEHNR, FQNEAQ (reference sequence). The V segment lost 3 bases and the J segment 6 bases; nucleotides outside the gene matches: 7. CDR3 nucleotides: TGTGCCAGCAGCTTTAGGAGCGGGAGGTTGGATACGCAGTATTTT. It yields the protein CASSFRSGRLDTQYF.

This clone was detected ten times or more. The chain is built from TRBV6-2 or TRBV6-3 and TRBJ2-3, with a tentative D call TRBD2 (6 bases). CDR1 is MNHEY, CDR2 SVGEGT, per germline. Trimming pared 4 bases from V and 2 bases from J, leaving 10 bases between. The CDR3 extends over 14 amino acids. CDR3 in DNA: TGTGCCAGCAGTTTCGGAGGGCCCACAGATACGCAGTATTTT. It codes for CASSFGGPTDTQYF.